This entry is about one TCR beta chain. The sample belongs to a study of T cell responses to AZD1222 COVID-19 vaccine. Assay used: immunoSEQ multiplex PCR; TCRdb lists only in-frame clones, some missing. The sample consists of roughly 120,000 clones, about nine tenths of them appearing once. The TCR was taken from an adult in good health. The starting material was peripheral blood, obtained on day 0 of AZD1222 vaccination.

CDR3 sequence reads: CASRLTGIVGEQYF. CDR3 coding DNA: TGTGCCAGCAGGCTGACAGGAATTGTGGGGGAGCAGTACTTC. The rearrangement links TRBV3-1 (or the pseudogene TRBV3-2) to TRBJ2-7; a possible D gene is TRBD1 (6 bases). CDR1 and CDR2 from the germline V gene are LGHDT and YNNKEL (reference sequence). V gave up 6 bases and J gave up 7 bases, with 19 bases separating them. The CDR3 spans 14 residues.